The 21 T cell receptor beta chains below all came from one sample that was sequenced in a study of shared clonotypes between healthy human individuals. Using immunoSEQ multiplex PCR, the repertoire was profiled, and TCRdb retains in-frame clones only, with some absent. The sample consists of about 2,200,000 clones, about 93% of them appearing once. Positively selected for CCR7, the CD45RO-negative cells used as naive CD8 cells excluded terminally differentiated effector memory CD45RA+ cells. Sequencing was carried out using naive CD8+ T cells from PBMCs. The receptors here all came from a man younger than 35 in good health. Some clones in this sample may be carry-over from other donors' samples.

The chain carries TRBV11-1 and TRBJ2-7; TRBD1 aligns across 7 bases. The V gene end was trimmed by 5 bases and the J gene end by 1 base; junction bases not matched to a gene: 11. Germline V gene lookup returns CDR1 SGHAT and CDR2 FQDESV (reference sequence). This CDR3 comprises 16 residues. The CDR3 region has the DNA TGTGCCAGCAGCCCGAGACAGGGTCGGGCATCCTACGAGCAGTACTTC. Its protein is CASSPRQGRASYEQYF.

J is TRBJ2-1 and V is TRBV7-9; 7 bases fit TRBD2. The CDR3 sequence is 16 residues long. CDR1 is SEHNR and CDR2 is FQNEAQ in the germline V gene (reference sequence). V trimming: 4 bases; J trimming: 4 bases; junction bases outside the gene matches: 10. The CDR3 here is CASSYPPGRTYNEQFF. For the CDR3, the DNA is TGTGCCAGCAGCTACCCTCCCGGGAGGACTTACAATGAGCAGTTCTTC.

This clone was seen a single time. V and J are TRBV18 and TRBJ2-3, with 14 bases fitting TRBD2. This CDR3 is 14 amino acids long. After removal of 3 bases from V and 10 bases from J, the junction contained 3 bases not matched to a gene. Per germline, CDR1 KGHSH and CDR2 LQKENI. Here the CDR3 reads CASSPGLAGVAQYF. The CDR3 nucleotides are TGTGCCAGCTCACCGGGACTAGCGGGAGTGGCGCAGTATTTT.

V gene TRBV5-1 combines with J gene TRBJ2-3; D call uncertain. The CDR3 runs 17 residues. Between the trimmed V and J ends, which lost 5 bases and 1 base, there was a span of 20 bases. Germline CDR1 and CDR2: SGHRS and YFSETQ. The CDR3 spells CASRLLGQAPGTDTQYF. The CDR3 coding sequence is TGCGCCAGCAGACTCCTTGGGCAGGCGCCTGGCACAGATACGCAGTATTTT.

V and J are TRBV9 and TRBJ2-6, with TRBD2 as a possible D gene (5 bases). V gave up 4 bases and J gave up 11 bases, with 16 bases separating them. Germline CDR1 and CDR2: SGDLS and YYNGEE. CDR3 length: 14 residues. The CDR3 reads CASSPPAGLDVLTF. CDR3 in DNA: TGTGCCAGCAGCCCCCCCGCGGGTCTGGACGTCCTGACTTTC.

The chain carries TRBV11-2 and TRBJ2-7; D may be TRBD2 (6 bases). Trimming took 2 bases from V and 6 from J, leaving 11 bases between them. There are 13 residues in the CDR3. CDR1 is SGHAT and CDR2 is FQNNGV in the germline V gene. The CDR3 is CASSLWSGSEQYF. The CDR3 region has the DNA TGTGCCAGCAGCTTATGGTCCGGGAGCGAGCAGTACTTC. Variable domain in full (rest from reference TRBV11-2 and TRBJ2-7): EAGVAQSPRYKIIEKRQSVAFWCNPISGHATLYWYQQILGQGPKLLIQFQNNGVVDDSQLPKDRFSAERLKGVDSTLKIQPAKLEDSAVYLCASSLWSGSEQYFGPGTRLTVT.

The chain recombines TRBV28 with TRBJ2-1; 10 positions match TRBD2. This CDR3 has 17 amino acids. Germline CDR1 and CDR2: MDHEN and SYDVKM. Trimming at V came to 6 bases and at J to 0 bases, leaving 8 bases not matched to a gene. CDR3 in DNA: TGTGCCAGCAGCTGGAGGTCTAGCGGGGGCTCCTACAATGAGCAGTTCTTC. Translated, it gives CASSWRSSGGSYNEQFF. Full variable domain (remainder filled in from reference TRBV28 and TRBJ2-1): DVKVTQSSRYLVKRTGEKVFLECVQDMDHENMFWYRQDPGLGLRLIYFSYDVKMKEKGDIPEGYSVSREKKERFSLILESASTNQTSMYLCASSWRSSGGSYNEQFFGPGTRLTVL.

V usage is TRBV5-6 and J usage is TRBJ1-3, with TRBD1 matching over 7 bases. V lost 4 bases to trimming and J lost 0 bases; unmatched junction nucleotides: 4. The germline CDR1 and CDR2 sequences are SGHDT and YYEEEE. This CDR3 is 15 amino acids long. The CDR3 here is CASSIGTASGNTIYF. The CDR3 region has the DNA TGTGCCAGCAGCATCGGGACAGCCTCTGGAAACACCATATATTTT.

The gene calls are TRBV4-1 and TRBJ2-1, with 7 bases fitting TRBD2. This CDR3 region has 17 residues. After removal of 1 base from V and 8 bases from J, the junction contained 14 bases not matched to a gene. Looked up from germline, CDR1 is MGHRA and CDR2 is YSYEKL. CDR3 in amino acids: CASSQARGGSGGYEQFF. The DNA of the CDR3 is TGCGCCAGCAGCCAAGCGAGGGGCGGGAGTGGCGGGTATGAGCAGTTCTTC.

CDR3 region: CAISLATSYSYNEQFF. The CDR3 DNA follows: TGTGCCATCAGTTTGGCTACTAGCTACTCCTACAATGAGCAGTTCTTC. The gene calls are TRBV10-3 and TRBJ2-1; D possibly corresponds to TRBD2 (6 bases). V was cut by 5 bases and J by 0 bases, with 14 bases left in between. This CDR3 region has 16 residues. In germline, CDR1 is ENHRY, CDR2 SYGVKD.

This clone was counted a single time. A much larger clone differs from this one at a single base, so this may be a read error. Other DNA sequences in the sample encode the same CDR3. The J gene is TRBJ1-1, the V gene TRBV7-8, with D tentatively TRBD1 (5 bases). There are 13 residues in the CDR3. The germline V gene has CDR1 SGHVS and CDR2 FQNEAQ. V lost 2 bases, J lost 1 base, and 5 bases lay in between. CDR3 sequence reads: CASSLRGNTEAFF. The CDR3 DNA reads TGTGCCAGCAGCTTAAGGGGGAACACTGAAGCTTTCTTT.

Of note for this clone: Other DNA sequences in the same sample also yield this CDR3. This chain joins TRBV19 and TRBJ1-1; D remains ambiguous. Trimming shortened V by 4 bases and J by 2 bases, and 8 bases separated the two germline ends. Germline assignment: CDR1 LNHDA and CDR2 SQIVND (reference sequence). CDR3 size: 13 residues. Here the CDR3 reads CASSSPGNTEAFF. CDR3 nucleotide sequence: TGTGCCAGTAGTAGCCCGGGAAACACTGAAGCTTTCTTT.

This clone appeared a single time. The chain recombines TRBV15 with TRBJ1-1, with TRBD1 identical over 7 bases. Trimming removed 8 bases from V and 1 base from J; junction bases left unmatched: 4. The germline gives CDR1 LNHNV, CDR2 YYDKDF (reference sequence). The CDR3 is made up of 13 amino acids. The DNA for the CDR3 is TGTGCCACCGGGGACAGCAAGAACACTGAAGCTTTCTTT. Translating it yields CATGDSKNTEAFF.

This chain joins TRBV27 and TRBJ2-1; 7 nucleotides align to TRBD2. CDR3 length: 16 residues. Germline V lookup: CDR1 MNHEY, CDR2 SMNVEV (reference sequence). V gave up 6 bases and J gave up 4 bases; unmatched junction bases: 12. CDR3 residues: CASRELAGSGYNEQFF. The CDR3 nucleotides are TGTGCCAGCAGGGAATTAGCGGGCTCGGGGTACAATGAGCAGTTCTTC.

The rearrangement links TRBV2 to TRBJ2-2, with D possibly TRBD2 on 7 matching bases. Germline CDR1 and CDR2: SNHLY and FYNNEI. CDR3 length: 14 residues. Trimming took 6 bases from V and 9 from J, leaving 17 bases between them. The CDR3 DNA reads as TGTGCCAGCAGGTTGCCCTTGGGGGGGCGGGAGCTGTTTTTT. It codes for CASRLPLGGRELFF.

The sample holds one count of this clone. The CDR3 loop is CASSIPKRFPGELFF. CDR3 in DNA: TGTGCCAGTAGTATCCCCAAAAGGTTTCCCGGGGAGCTGTTTTTT. J is TRBJ2-2 and V is TRBV19, with D hard to call. V was cut by 3 bases and J by 6 bases, with 14 bases left in between. The germline CDR1 and CDR2 sequences are LNHDA and SQIVND (reference sequence). The CDR3 extends over 15 amino acids.

The chain carries TRBV21-1 and TRBJ2-3; TRBD1, the D gene given by the table, was not confirmed from the DNA. TRBV21-1 is a listed pseudogene. The CDR3 contains 18 residues. The CDR3 is CASSKGGTGLMGADTQYF. CDR3 sequence (DNA): TGTGCCAGCAGCAAAGGGGGGACAGGTCTAATGGGTGCAGATACGCAGTATTTT.

This rearrangement joins TRBV7-6 to TRBJ1-2; D remains ambiguous. The CDR3 contains 16 residues. Germline V gives CDR1 SGHVS, CDR2 FNYEAQ. The V end was cut by 0 bases, the J end by 4 bases, with 15 bases between. The CDR3 sequence: CASSLAIGMLSYGYTF. The CDR3 DNA reads TGTGCCAGCAGCTTAGCTATCGGGATGCTATCCTATGGCTACACCTTC. Together with reference TRBV7-6 and TRBJ1-2, the CDR3 gives the full variable domain: GAGVSQSPRYKVTKRGQDVALRCDPISGHVSLYWYRQALGQGPEFLTYFNYEAQQDKSGLPNDRFSAERPEGSISTLTIQRTEQRDSAMYRCASSLAIGMLSYGYTFGSGTRLTVV.

The V and J genes are TRBV6-5 and TRBJ2-1, with D maybe TRBD1 (6 bases). The V and J ends lost 0 bases and 7 bases respectively, with 10 bases between them. The CDR3 has 14 residues. Germline CDR1 reads MNHEY; CDR2 reads SVGAGI. The CDR3 spells CASSYSKRGNEQFF. The CDR3 region has the DNA TGTGCCAGCAGTTACTCGAAGAGGGGGAATGAGCAGTTCTTC.

The J gene is TRBJ2-3, the V gene TRBV29-1; D possibly corresponds to TRBD2 (7 bases). CDR1 SQVTM and CDR2 ANQGSEA come from the germline V gene. CDR3 length equals 15 residues. V dropped 2 bases and J dropped 1 base, with 13 bases sitting between them. CDR3 DNA sequence: TGCAGCGTTGAAAGTGGGGGGGCAGGCACAGATACGCAGTATTTT. It is translated as CSVESGGAGTDTQYF.

The V and J genes are TRBV9 and TRBJ2-4; TRBD2 might be the D (6 bases). The length of the CDR3 is 17 residues. Germline lookup yields CDR1 SGDLS and CDR2 YYNGEE. Deletions cut 2 bases from V and 6 bases from J, with 21 bases between. The CDR3 region is CASSVSPSEGTVNIQYF. DNA of the CDR3: TGTGCCAGCAGCGTTTCCCCCTCGGAGGGTACGGTAAACATTCAGTACTTC.